The 9 T cell receptor beta chains listed next were all sequenced from one sample in a study of regulatory T cells in long-lasting Graves disease. Construction of the TCR beta libraries employed iRepertoire HTBI primers in conjunction with Arm-PCR of CDR3 regions. A single record per CDR3 protein comes from TCRdb applying MiXCR to the multiplex PCR reads. Of about 340,000 distinct CDR3 sequences in the sample, roughly a fifth were seen once. As to time point: persistent/refractory GD, antithyroid drugs over 5 years with positive TRAb. The authors made the TCR library using RNA they extracted from PBMCs. Specimen: peripheral blood mononuclear cells (PBMCs), collected when the disease was refractory, from a patient treated with antithyroid drugs. These receptors all stem from a female donor with Graves disease.

This clonotype turned up a few times. The rearrangement joins TRBV28 to TRBJ2-3; D unclear. V was trimmed by 5 bases and J by 4 bases, leaving 7 bases between them. Germline V gives CDR1 MDHEN, CDR2 SYDVKM. CDR3 length equals 12 residues. The CDR3 coding sequence is TGTGCCAGCAGTCTAAAAGCAGATACGCAGTATTTT. It codes for CASSLKADTQYF.

Many counts were recorded for this clonotype. The chain employs TRBV6-1 and TRBJ2-5; the match to TRBD2 covers 7 bases. V was pared by 5 bases and J by 4 bases, with 1 base of the junction left unmatched. Germline V gene data show CDR1 as MNHNS and CDR2 as SASEGT. CDR3 length: 12 amino acids. The chain's CDR3 is CASSSGGETQYF. The CDR3 DNA reads TGTGCCAGCAGTTCGGGGGGAGAGACCCAGTACTTC.

This clonotype was detected ten times or more. The CDR3 reads CASSLGLRLAGPGVYEQYF. CDR3 DNA: TGTGCCAGCAGCTTAGGCCTGAGACTAGCGGGTCCTGGGGTCTACGAGCAGTACTTC. V and J are TRBV13 and TRBJ2-7, with 10 nucleotides matching TRBD2. The CDR3 sequence is 19 residues long. Germline-derived CDR1 and CDR2 are PRHDT and FYEKMQ (reference sequence). The ends lost 0 bases at V and 3 bases at J; junction bases unmatched: 14.

The chain couples TRBV20-1 to TRBJ1-5; D uncertain. The CDR3 has 15 amino acids. The V end lost 1 base, the J end lost 4 bases, and 14 bases lay between the germline ends. The germline V gene has CDR1 DFQATT and CDR2 SNEGSKA (reference sequence). CDR3 nucleotide sequence: TGCAGTGCTAGAGTGGACGGACTGGGTAATCAGCCCCAGCATTTT. This sequence encodes CSARVDGLGNQPQHF.

This clonotype was found a few times. The rearrangement links TRBV13 to TRBJ2-7, with 7 bases that match TRBD2. Per the germline V gene, CDR1 is PRHDT and CDR2 is FYEKMQ (reference sequence). The CDR3 spans 14 residues. Germline trimming cut 3 bases from V and 2 bases from J; bases unmatched to any gene: 4. CDR3 nucleotide sequence: TGTGCCAGCAGCTTCCCCGGGACTACCTACGAGCAGTACTTC. This gives the protein CASSFPGTTYEQYF.

The gene calls are TRBV10-3 and TRBJ2-7; D remains unclear. Trimming cost V 0 bases and J 4 bases, with 10 bases left between them. CDR1 and CDR2 from the germline V gene are ENHRY and SYGVKD. CDR3 size: 14 residues. CDR3: CAISESTRGYEQYF. CDR3 DNA: TGTGCCATCAGTGAGTCGACTCGAGGTTACGAGCAGTACTTC.

J is TRBJ2-5 and V is TRBV2; 8 bases map to TRBD1. The germline CDR1 and CDR2 sequences are SNHLY and FYNNEI. The J segment lost 5 bases and the V segment lost 7 bases, leaving 6 bases of the junction unmatched. CDR3 size: 13 residues. The CDR3 loop reads CASTRGRWETQYF. In DNA, the CDR3 is TGTGCCAGCACCAGGGGGCGATGGGAGACCCAGTACTTC.

This clonotype was seen many times. The chain joins TRBV6-2 or TRBV6-3 to TRBJ1-2, with a possible D match to TRBD1 (5 bases). The germline gives CDR1 MNHEY, CDR2 SVGEGT. V was shortened by 5 bases and J by 7 bases, with 8 bases between the two germline ends. The length of the CDR3 is 11 residues. Here the CDR3 reads CASSEGSGYTF. CDR3 in DNA: TGTGCCAGCAGTGAGGGGAGTGGCTACACCTTC.

This clonotype was found many times. The chain joins TRBV5-1 to TRBJ1-2, with a weak D call TRBD1 (5 bases). V dropped 3 bases and J dropped 5 bases, with 14 bases sitting between them. The CDR3 extends over 14 amino acids. Germline CDR1 is SGHRS and CDR2 is YFSETQ. As DNA, the CDR3 is TGCGCCAGCAGCTCGTTACAGGACGTTTATGGCTACACCTTC. It codes for CASSSLQDVYGYTF.